This note documents a single TCR beta chain sequence. Its antigen remains unknown. CDR1 is GTSNPN, CDR2 SVGIG, per germline (reference sequence). The V gene lost 7 bases and the J gene lost 6 bases, with 20 bases spanning the gap. The CDR3 covers 14 residues. The data belong to a study of response to subunit inactivated influenza vaccine. Study-wide results and limits: Few additional T cells are recruited per seasonal influenza vaccination, authors suggested.

MiXCR was run by TCRdb on the RT-PCR reads, yielding one entry per CDR3 protein. The sample carries about 160,000 distinct CDR3 sequences, roughly a tenth recorded once. The material sequenced was CD8+ T cells sorted from PBMCs, taken about 23 months after vaccination. The chain has TRBV30 and TRBJ2-3; D might be TRBD2 (6 bases). The sequence was collected from a man aged 50 to 75 who received an inactivated influenza vaccine. The CDR3, as DNA: TGTGCCTCCCAAGGACTACCGTGGGTGGATACGCAGTATTTT. The encoded protein is CASQGLPWVDTQYF.